The rows below give T cell receptor beta chains drawn from one sample of a study of T cell responses to AZD1222 COVID-19 vaccine. Method: immunoSEQ multiplex PCR; TCRdb's copy keeps in-frame clones and lacks some. The table lists some 130,000 clones, 88% of them singletons, with roughly 2.4% in the top ten. The sample was peripheral blood, taken on day 0 of AZD1222 vaccination. The receptors stem from an adult in good health. CDR3s include the opening cysteine and the closing phenylalanine or tryptophan. Fields, in order: D gene, J gene, V gene, CDR3 length, clone size, CDR3 protein, CDR3 DNA. D genes are given only for firm matches. The size field is filled for only some rows; it gives once, few, many or a size class.

-	TRBJ2-7	TRBV6-5	13	once	CASSQGLKGEQYF	TGTGCCAGCAGTCAGGGACTGAAGGGCGAGCAGTACTTC
-	TRBJ2-3	TRBV5-1	14	-	CASSLTGSKDTQYF	TGCGCCAGCAGCTTGACAGGGAGTAAAGATACGCAGTATTTT
-	TRBJ1-2	TRBV2	12	-	CASSEDKYGYTF	TGTGCCAGCAGCGAAGACAAGTATGGCTACACCTTC
TRBD2	TRBJ2-3	TRBV2	15	-	CASTRTSGATDTQYF	TGTGCCAGCACTAGGACTAGCGGGGCCACAGATACGCAGTATTTT
TRBD1	TRBJ2-2	TRBV5-4	16	-	CASSLVGGTGTGELFF	TGTGCCAGCAGCTTGGTCGGTGGGACAGGGACCGGGGAGCTGTTTTTT
TRBD1	TRBJ1-1	TRBV18	14	once	CASSLQGANTEAFF	TGTGCCAGCTCACTACAGGGGGCGAACACTGAAGCTTTCTTT
TRBD2	TRBJ2-5	TRBV15	18	-	CATSRGGGRGPGGETQYF	TGTGCCACCAGCAGAGGTGGCGGGAGGGGCCCGGGAGGGGAGACCCAGTACTTC
-	TRBJ1-5	TRBV7-9	16	-	CASSLEGRGYNQPQHF	TGTGCCAGCAGCTTAGAGGGACGGGGGTACAATCAGCCCCAGCATTTT
TRBD1	TRBJ2-7	TRBV27	15	-	CASSRGTGGSYEQYF	TGTGCCAGCAGTCGGGGGACAGGGGGCTCCTACGAGCAGTACTTC
-	TRBJ1-4	TRBV5-1	14	-	CASSLGDYGEKLFF	TGCGCCAGCAGCTTGGGGGACTACGGTGAAAAACTGTTTTTT
-	TRBJ1-2	TRBV7-9	13	-	CASSTPGHPGYTF	TGTGCCAGCAGCACCCCTGGACATCCGGGCTACACCTTC
-	TRBJ2-7	TRBV11-3	13	-	CASSQTDSYEQYF	TGTGCCAGCAGCCAGACGGACTCCTACGAGCAGTACTTC
TRBD1	TRBJ1-1	TRBV12-5	15	-	CASGLYGTVNTEAFF	TGTGCTAGTGGTTTGTATGGGACAGTGAACACTGAAGCTTTCTTT
-	TRBJ1-2	TRBV5-1	16	-	CASSLEPHRDTYGYTF	TGCGCCAGCAGCTTGGAGCCCCACCGGGACACCTATGGCTACACCTTC
TRBD2	TRBJ2-5	TRBV7-9	15	-	CASSPGTSGKETQYF	TGTGCCAGCAGTCCAGGGACTAGCGGGAAAGAGACCCAGTACTTC
-	TRBJ2-2	TRBV7-3	14	-	CASSLTSRTGELFF	TGTGCCAGCAGCTTAACTAGCCGGACCGGGGAGCTGTTTTTT
TRBD2	TRBJ2-7	TRBV28	14	-	CASSEGLAAYEQYF	TGTGCCAGCAGCGAAGGACTAGCAGCCTACGAGCAGTACTTC
TRBD1	TRBJ2-3	TRBV29-1	13	once	CSVDKGARDTQYF	TGCAGCGTTGATAAGGGGGCTAGAGATACGCAGTATTTT
-	TRBJ1-5	TRBV19	14	-	CASRKGTKDQPQHF	TGTGCCAGTAGGAAAGGGACCAAGGATCAGCCCCAGCATTTT
-	TRBJ2-1	TRBV7-8	16	-	CASSARGLSSYNEQFF	TGTGCCAGCAGCGCCCGGGGCCTGAGCTCCTACAATGAGCAGTTCTTC
TRBD1	TRBJ1-5	TRBV28	15	-	CASSLAGGLYQPQHF	TGTGCCAGCAGTTTAGCAGGGGGCTTATATCAGCCCCAGCATTTT
TRBD1	TRBJ1-5	TRBV7-8	15	-	CASSPRQGGNQPQHF	TGTGCCAGCAGCCCCCGACAGGGAGGAAATCAGCCCCAGCATTTT
-	TRBJ2-2	TRBV27	16	-	CASALWGALKTGELFF	TGTGCCAGCGCACTTTGGGGGGCGCTTAAGACCGGGGAGCTGTTTTTT
-	TRBJ2-3	TRBV7-2	13	-	CASSFPGTDTQYF	TGTGCCAGCAGCTTTCCGGGCACAGATACGCAGTATTTT
-	TRBJ2-7	TRBV7-9	15	-	CASSASGRRDYEQYF	TGTGCCAGCAGCGCAAGTGGGAGGAGGGACTACGAGCAGTACTTC
-	TRBJ1-5	TRBV2	15	-	CASKPSWAGIQPQHF	TGTGCCAGCAAACCTTCCTGGGCAGGGATTCAGCCCCAGCATTTT
TRBD1	TRBJ1-6	TRBV3-1/TRBV3-2	15	-	CASSQDQGGGSPLHF	TGTGCCAGCAGCCAAGATCAGGGGGGAGGGTCACCCCTCCACTTT
TRBD2	TRBJ2-1	TRBV5-4	13	-	CASSGREVNEQFF	TGTGCCAGCAGTGGGCGGGAGGTGAATGAGCAGTTCTTC
-	TRBJ1-5	TRBV24-1	13	-	CATSVRGEQPQHF	TGTGCCACCAGTGTACGCGGGGAACAGCCCCAGCATTTT
-	TRBJ1-5	TRBV3-1/TRBV3-2	14	-	CASSQDHSNQPQHF	TGTGCCAGCAGCCAAGACCATAGCAATCAGCCCCAGCATTTT
-	TRBJ1-2	TRBV28	14	-	CASKGARGYYGYTF	TGTGCCAGCAAAGGGGCCAGAGGGTACTATGGCTACACCTTC
-	TRBJ2-3	TRBV5-4	13	once	CASSLELVDTQYF	TGTGCCAGCAGCTTGGAGCTTGTGGATACGCAGTATTTT
TRBD2	TRBJ2-1	TRBV5-1	16	-	CASSSLAGGHLDEQFF	TGCGCCAGCAGCTCCCTAGCGGGAGGCCACCTGGATGAGCAGTTCTTC
-	TRBJ1-2	TRBV25-1	14	few	CASSLLTSPYGYTF	TGTGCCAGCAGTCTCCTGACAAGCCCCTATGGCTACACCTTC
-	TRBJ2-1	TRBV10-2	14	once	CASRAGPGRNEQFF	TGCGCCAGCAGGGCAGGGCCCGGGCGCAATGAGCAGTTCTTC
TRBD2	TRBJ2-1	TRBV7-8	20	-	CASSLFSVLGASGSLDEQFF	TGTGCCAGCAGCTTATTTTCGGTCCTTGGGGCTAGCGGGAGTTTAGATGAGCAGTTCTTC
-	TRBJ2-1	TRBV9	15	-	CASSPGPSFYNEQFF	TGTGCCAGCAGCCCCGGACCCTCCTTCTACAATGAGCAGTTCTTC
TRBD1	TRBJ2-2	TRBV2	15	-	CASTPSDRGGRELFF	TGTGCCAGCACCCCGTCGGACAGGGGGGGTCGGGAGCTGTTTTTT
-	TRBJ2-7	TRBV28	15	-	CASSPLGSSGYEQYF	TGTGCCAGCAGTCCGTTGGGGAGTAGCGGTTACGAGCAGTACTTC
TRBD2	TRBJ2-2	TRBV29-1	14	-	CSGGLAGVSGELFF	TGCAGCGGGGGACTAGCGGGAGTTTCCGGGGAGCTGTTTTTT
TRBD2	TRBJ2-5	TRBV6-6	19	once	CASSSGRGLAGVWQETQYF	TGTGCCAGCAGCTCGGGGAGAGGACTAGCGGGAGTTTGGCAAGAGACCCAGTACTTC
TRBD1	TRBJ2-7	TRBV12-3/TRBV12-4	13	-	CASSRQGSGEQYF	TGTGCCAGCAGTCGACAGGGGTCGGGCGAGCAGTACTTC
TRBD1	TRBJ1-6	TRBV5-1	16	few	CASSTTRDRANSPLHF	TGCGCCAGCAGCACGACTAGGGACAGGGCGAATTCACCCCTCCACTTT
-	TRBJ2-2	TRBV7-8	13	-	CASPGSDTGELFF	TGTGCCAGCCCAGGGTCGGACACCGGGGAGCTGTTTTTT
TRBD2	TRBJ2-7	TRBV7-2	18	-	CASSLAREASGRAPEQYF	TGTGCCAGCAGCTTAGCGAGGGAGGCTAGCGGGAGGGCCCCCGAGCAGTACTTC
TRBD2	TRBJ2-7	TRBV13	13	-	CASSYGRGYEQYF	TGTGCCAGCAGCTACGGGCGGGGGTACGAGCAGTACTTC
-	TRBJ2-3	TRBV9	15	-	CASSVESSPTDTQYF	TGTGCCAGCAGCGTAGAGAGTAGCCCCACAGATACGCAGTATTTT
-	TRBJ2-5	TRBV28	14	-	CASSFLGPWETQYF	TGTGCCAGCAGTTTTCTAGGGCCATGGGAGACCCAGTACTTC
-	TRBJ2-3	TRBV9	15	-	CARRGASAAPDTQYF	TGTGCAAGACGGGGGGCTTCTGCCGCCCCGGATACGCAGTATTTT
TRBD1	TRBJ2-3	TRBV6-5	15	-	CASVYSGQGTDTQYF	TGTGCCAGCGTATATTCGGGACAGGGCACAGATACGCAGTATTTT
TRBD1	TRBJ2-1	TRBV28	12	-	CASTDRGNEQFF	TGTGCCAGCACCGACAGGGGTAATGAGCAGTTCTTC
-	TRBJ2-7	TRBV7-9	16	-	CASSLRNPGKRDEQYF	TGTGCCAGCAGCTTACGTAATCCGGGAAAGAGGGACGAGCAGTACTTC
-	TRBJ1-2	TRBV6-1	14	-	CASSESDRLYTYTF	TGTGCCAGCAGTGAAAGTGACAGGTTGTATACCTACACCTTC
-	TRBJ2-6	TRBV19	13	few	CASTLGGANVLTF	TGTGCCAGTACGTTAGGGGGGGCCAACGTCCTGACTTTC
-	TRBJ1-2	TRBV5-1	12	-	CASSSGGSGYTF	TGCGCCAGCAGCTCCGGGGGGAGCGGCTACACCTTC
-	TRBJ1-2	TRBV27	13	-	CASSFEGNYGYTF	TGTGCCAGCAGTTTCGAGGGTAACTATGGCTACACCTTC
-	TRBJ1-5	TRBV24-1	16	-	CATSDSGRTSNQPQHF	TGTGCCACCAGTGATTCCGGACGAACTAGCAATCAGCCCCAGCATTTT
TRBD2	TRBJ2-3	TRBV7-8	16	-	CASSLGTSGVTDTQYF	TGTGCCAGCAGCTTAGGGACTAGCGGGGTGACAGATACGCAGTATTTT